This T cell receptor beta chain was recovered during a study of T cell responses to AZD1222 COVID-19 vaccine. For the study at large: The analysis combined second doses at about 4 or about 12 weeks.

Trimming removed 2 bases at V and 12 bases at J, with 19 bases between. The CDR3 extends over 14 amino acids. Germline-derived CDR1 and CDR2 are KGHSH and LQKENI. Remarks on this clone: The antigen remains undetermined.

Assay used: immunoSEQ multiplex PCR; TCRdb lists only in-frame clones, some missing. The sample has just under 85,000 clones, about 82% seen once. The study's findings and limits: There were mostly white British donors and more females than males, and clonal diversity was possibly underestimated. Across spike, vaccine-associated CD4 TCRs were found, dominant at 160-218 and 743-854.

The chain recombines TRBV18 with TRBJ1-1; D might be TRBD1 (6 bases). Source: peripheral blood, taken on day 0 of AZD1222 vaccination. The receptor was isolated from an adult in good health. The CDR3 coding sequence is TGTGCCAGCTCACCAGGGCGGGGGGCAGGGCCATCTTTCTTT. Protein sequence: CASSPGRGAGPSFF.